This T cell receptor beta chain was captured by sequencing in a study of T-cell reconstitution after alpha-beta-depleted transplantation in children. Study-wide results and caveats: Fresh T-cell production supplied most of the T-cell counts and diversity seen one year after transplant. Some patients' high day-60 TCRbeta diversity was traced to surviving recipient T cells and thymic progenitors. Several hundred expanded graft clones reportedly supplied alpha-beta T cells about two months after transplant.

Using unique molecular identifiers, the investigators prepared the TCRbeta library. TCRdb itself ran the PCR reads through MiXCR, one entry per CDR3 protein. Of about a million distinct CDR3 sequences in the sample, 25% to 30% were seen once. Remarks on this clonotype: Its antigen is not known.

Germline CDR1 and CDR2: SQVTM and ANQGSEA. This CDR3 has 11 amino acids. V lost 1 base and J 5 bases, leaving 5 bases between the germline ends. The V call is TRBV29-1, the J call TRBJ1-1, with D uncertain. The sequenced sample was PBMCs, mostly from graft donor cells, obtained 360 days after TCRalphabeta/CD19-depleted stem cell transplant. This receptor was identified in a boy younger than two who had a stem cell transplant for SCID, so the T cells may come from the graft donor. This CDR3 reads CSVEGRTEAFF. CDR3 coding DNA: TGCAGCGTTGAAGGACGGACTGAAGCTTTCTTT.